Below, one T cell receptor beta chain is given with its context. As yet, its antigen is unknown. These data belong to a study of cytomegalovirus exposure and HLA in healthy donors. Overall study results and limits: Rare TCR sequences predominated, though certain public TCRs were found in many donors.

Only in-frame clones appear in the TCRdb table, and some are missing; sequencing was by immunoSEQ multiplex PCR. This table holds hundreds of thousands of clones, around 87% found once. This receptor was identified in a woman aged 18-29 years in good health and CMV-seropositive. Sample: PBMCs.

CDR3 in amino acids: CASSLMASGTYEQYF. The CDR3 DNA follows: TGTGCCAGCAGCTTAATGGCTAGCGGTACCTACGAGCAGTACTTC. The rearrangement links TRBV7-6 to TRBJ2-7, with 7 bases that match TRBD2. CDR3 length: 15 residues. V was pared by 2 bases and J by 2 bases, with 6 bases of the junction left unmatched. The germline V gene encodes CDR1 SGHVS and CDR2 FNYEAQ.